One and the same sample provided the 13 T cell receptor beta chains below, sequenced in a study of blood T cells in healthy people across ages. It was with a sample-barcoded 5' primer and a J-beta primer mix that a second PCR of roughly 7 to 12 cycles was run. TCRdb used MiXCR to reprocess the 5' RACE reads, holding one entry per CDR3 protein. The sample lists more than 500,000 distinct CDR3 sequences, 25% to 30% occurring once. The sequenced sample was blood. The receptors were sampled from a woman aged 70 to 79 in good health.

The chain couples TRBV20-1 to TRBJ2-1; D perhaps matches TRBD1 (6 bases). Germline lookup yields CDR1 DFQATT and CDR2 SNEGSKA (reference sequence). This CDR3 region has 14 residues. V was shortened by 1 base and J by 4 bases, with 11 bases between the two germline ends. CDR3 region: CSARGTDRYNEQFF. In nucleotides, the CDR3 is TGCAGTGCTAGAGGGACAGACCGTTACAATGAGCAGTTCTTC.

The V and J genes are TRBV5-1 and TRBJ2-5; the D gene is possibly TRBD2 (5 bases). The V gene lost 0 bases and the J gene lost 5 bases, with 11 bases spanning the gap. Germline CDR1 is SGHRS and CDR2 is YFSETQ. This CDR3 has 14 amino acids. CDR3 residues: CASSLGESRETQYF. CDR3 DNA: TGCGCCAGCAGCTTGGGGGAGTCCCGGGAGACCCAGTACTTC. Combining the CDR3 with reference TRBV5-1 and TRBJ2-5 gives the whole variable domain KAGVTQTPRYLIKTRGQQVTLSCSPISGHRSVSWYQQTPGQGLQFLFEYFSETQRNKGNFPGRFSGRQFSNSRSEMNVSTLELGDSALYLCASSLGESRETQYFGPGTRLLVL.

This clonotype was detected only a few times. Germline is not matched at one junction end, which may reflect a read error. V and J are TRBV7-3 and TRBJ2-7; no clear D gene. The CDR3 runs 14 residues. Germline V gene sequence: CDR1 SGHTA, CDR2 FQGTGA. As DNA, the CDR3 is TGTGCCGGCAGCTGGACGGGTAGCTCCTACGAGCAGTACTTC. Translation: CAGSWTGSSYEQYF.

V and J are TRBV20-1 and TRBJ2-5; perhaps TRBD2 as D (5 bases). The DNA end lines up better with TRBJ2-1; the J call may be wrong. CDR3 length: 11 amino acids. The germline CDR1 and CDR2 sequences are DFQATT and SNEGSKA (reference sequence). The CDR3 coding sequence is TGCAGTGCTGGCGGGCCCGGGGAGCAGTTCTTC. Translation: CSAGGPGEQFF.

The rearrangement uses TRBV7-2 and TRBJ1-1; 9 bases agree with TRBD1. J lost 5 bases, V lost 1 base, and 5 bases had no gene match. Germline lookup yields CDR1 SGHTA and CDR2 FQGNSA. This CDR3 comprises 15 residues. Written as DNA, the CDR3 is TGTGCCAGCAGCTTAGAATACAGGGGGCGTACTGAAGCTTTCTTT. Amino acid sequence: CASSLEYRGRTEAFF.

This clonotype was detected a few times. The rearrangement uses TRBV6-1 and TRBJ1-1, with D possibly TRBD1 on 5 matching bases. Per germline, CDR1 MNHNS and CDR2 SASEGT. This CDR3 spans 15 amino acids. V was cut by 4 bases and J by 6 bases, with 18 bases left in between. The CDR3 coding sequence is TGTGCCAGCAGTGTCACCTCACTAGGAGGGGCTGAAGCTTTCTTT. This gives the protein CASSVTSLGGAEAFF.

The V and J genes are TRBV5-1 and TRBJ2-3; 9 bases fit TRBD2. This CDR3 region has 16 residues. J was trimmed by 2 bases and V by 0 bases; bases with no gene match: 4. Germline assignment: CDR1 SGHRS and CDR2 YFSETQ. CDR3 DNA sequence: TGCGCCAGCAGCTTGGATCCTAGCGGGGACACAGATACGCAGTATTTT. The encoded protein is CASSLDPSGDTDTQYF.

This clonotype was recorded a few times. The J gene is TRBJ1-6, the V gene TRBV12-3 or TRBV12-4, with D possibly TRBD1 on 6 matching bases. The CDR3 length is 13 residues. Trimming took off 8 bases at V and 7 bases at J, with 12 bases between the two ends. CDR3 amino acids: CASSGQQNSPLHF. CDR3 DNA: TGTGCCAGCTCAGGACAGCAGAATTCACCCCTCCACTTT.

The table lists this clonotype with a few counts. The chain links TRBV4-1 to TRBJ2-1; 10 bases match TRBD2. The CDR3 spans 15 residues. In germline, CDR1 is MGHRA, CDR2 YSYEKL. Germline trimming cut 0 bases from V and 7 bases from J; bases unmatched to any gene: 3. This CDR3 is CASSQDSGGRNEQFF. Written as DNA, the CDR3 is TGCGCCAGCAGCCAAGATAGCGGGGGGAGGAATGAGCAGTTCTTC.

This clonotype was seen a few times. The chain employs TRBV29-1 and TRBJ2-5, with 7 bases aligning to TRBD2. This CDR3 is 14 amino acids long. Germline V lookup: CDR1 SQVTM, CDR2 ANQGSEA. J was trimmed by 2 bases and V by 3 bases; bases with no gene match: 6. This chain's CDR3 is CSVDRQGGQETQYF. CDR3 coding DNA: TGCAGCGTTGACCGGCAGGGAGGGCAAGAGACCCAGTACTTC.

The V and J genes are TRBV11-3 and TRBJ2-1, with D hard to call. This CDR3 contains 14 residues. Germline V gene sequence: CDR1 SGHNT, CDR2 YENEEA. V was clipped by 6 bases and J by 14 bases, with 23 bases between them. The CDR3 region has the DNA TGTGCCAGCAGTCTTCCGGGTCCAGGTATGAAGGAGTTCTTC. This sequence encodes CASSLPGPGMKEFF.

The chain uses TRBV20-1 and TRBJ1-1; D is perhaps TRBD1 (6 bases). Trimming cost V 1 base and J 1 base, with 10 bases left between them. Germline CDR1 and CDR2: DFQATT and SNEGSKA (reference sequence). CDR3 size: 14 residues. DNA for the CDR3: TGCAGTGCTAGAGCGACAGGCCCGAACACTGAAGCTTTCTTT. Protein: CSARATGPNTEAFF.

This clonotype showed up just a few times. The CDR3 protein is CSCGRYNEQFF. The CDR3 DNA reads TGCAGCTGTGGACGGTACAATGAGCAGTTCTTC. The chain links TRBV29-1 to TRBJ2-1; D gene unclear. CDR1 is SQVTM and CDR2 is ANQGSEA in the germline V gene. This CDR3 region has 11 residues. The V and J ends lost 8 bases and 4 bases respectively, with 9 bases between them.